These 6 T cell receptor beta chains were all obtained from the same sample, sequenced in a study of vaccination effects on CD4 cells after COVID-19. The antigens of these receptors remain unknown. The assay was immunoSEQ multiplex PCR, and TCRdb's table has in-frame clones only and misses some. The sample lists about 52,000 clones, 75% to 85% occurring once. Within the ViraFEST assay, antigen-specific CD4+ T cells underwent expansion with viral peptide pools prior to sequencing. Culturing for about ten days preceded CD4+ T cell isolation. Having tested negative for nucleocapsid antibodies, the vaccine recipients showed no prior SARS-CoV-2 infection. Sequencing used CD4+ T cells from PBMCs cultured with HCoV-OC43 spike peptides, obtained before COVID-19 vaccination. Noted subset: HCoV-OC43 spike overlapping peptide pool stimulation. These receptors were obtained from a human donor who received a COVID-19 vaccine.

The chain is built from TRBV28 and TRBJ2-2; D is unresolved. Trimming left V 1 base short and J 1 base short, with 1 base between. This CDR3 has 13 amino acids. Germline V gives CDR1 MDHEN, CDR2 SYDVKM. The CDR3 DNA reads TGTGCCAGCAGTTTATTGAACACCGGGGAGCTGTTTTTT. Protein product: CASSLLNTGELFF.

Written as DNA, the CDR3 is TGTGCCAGCAGCTTGAGACAGAGCACAGATACGCAGTATTTT. This translates into CASSLRQSTDTQYF. V and J are TRBV7-2 and TRBJ2-3; possibly TRBD1 for D (5 bases). The V and J ends lost 3 bases and 0 bases respectively, with 7 bases between them. Germline V lookup: CDR1 SGHTA, CDR2 FQGNSA. The CDR3 spans 14 residues.

In this sample, this clone turned up a few times. The chain combines TRBV15 with TRBJ1-2; D gene uncertain. Trimming shortened V by 1 base and J by 3 bases, and 3 bases separated the two germline ends. The length of the CDR3 is 12 residues. Germline CDR1 and CDR2: LNHNV and YYDKDF (reference sequence). This CDR3 reads CATSRAYYGYTF. CDR3 nucleotide sequence: TGTGCCACCAGCAGAGCCTACTATGGCTACACCTTC. The entire variable domain, with the rest obtained from reference TRBV15 and TRBJ1-2, is as follows: DAMVIQNPRYQVTQFGKPVTLSCSQTLNHNVMYWYQQKSSQAPKLLFHYYDKDFNNEADTPDNFQSRRPNTSFCFLDIRSPGLGDTAMYLCATSRAYYGYTFGSGTRLTVV.

The rearrangement joins TRBV9 to TRBJ2-1; no clear D. Trimming removed 3 bases at V and 2 bases at J, with 9 bases between. The V gene's germline CDR1 is SGDLS and CDR2 YYNGEE. The CDR3 has 14 residues. The CDR3 sequence is CASSEKGTYNEQFF. CDR3 bases: TGTGCCAGCAGCGAAAAGGGTACCTACAATGAGCAGTTCTTC.

The rearrangement uses TRBV7-3 and TRBJ2-1; the D is unclear. Trimming pared 2 bases from V and 6 bases from J, leaving 11 bases between. Germline CDR1 reads SGHTA; CDR2 reads FQGTGA. The CDR3 is made up of 14 amino acids. CDR3 loop: CASSLVSGSNEQFF. The CDR3 DNA is TGTGCCAGCAGCTTAGTCTCCGGATCCAATGAGCAGTTCTTC.

Only one count was recorded for this clone. The CDR3 DNA sequence: TGTGCCAGCAGTCCTAGTACGGAGACCCAGTACTTC. Protein product: CASSPSTETQYF. This chain uses TRBV2 with TRBJ2-5; D uncertain. Germline loops: CDR1 SNHLY, CDR2 FYNNEI. CDR3 length equals 12 residues. Trimming shortened V by 5 bases and J by 5 bases, and 9 bases separated the two germline ends.